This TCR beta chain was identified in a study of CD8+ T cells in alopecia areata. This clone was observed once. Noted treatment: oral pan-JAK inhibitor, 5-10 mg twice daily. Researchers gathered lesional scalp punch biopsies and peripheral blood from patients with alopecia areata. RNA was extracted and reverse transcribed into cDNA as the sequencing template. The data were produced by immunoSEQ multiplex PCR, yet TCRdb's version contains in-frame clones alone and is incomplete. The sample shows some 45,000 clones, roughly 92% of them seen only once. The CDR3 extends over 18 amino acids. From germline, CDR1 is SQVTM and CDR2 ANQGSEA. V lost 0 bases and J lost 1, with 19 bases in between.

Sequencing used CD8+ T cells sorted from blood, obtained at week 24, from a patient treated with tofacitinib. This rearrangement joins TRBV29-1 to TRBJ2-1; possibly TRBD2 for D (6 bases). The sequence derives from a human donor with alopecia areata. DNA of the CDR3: TGCAGCGTTGAAGAAAAAAGGGAGGCGTCTAGGTCCTACAATGAGCAGTTCTTC. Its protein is CSVEEKREASRSYNEQFF.